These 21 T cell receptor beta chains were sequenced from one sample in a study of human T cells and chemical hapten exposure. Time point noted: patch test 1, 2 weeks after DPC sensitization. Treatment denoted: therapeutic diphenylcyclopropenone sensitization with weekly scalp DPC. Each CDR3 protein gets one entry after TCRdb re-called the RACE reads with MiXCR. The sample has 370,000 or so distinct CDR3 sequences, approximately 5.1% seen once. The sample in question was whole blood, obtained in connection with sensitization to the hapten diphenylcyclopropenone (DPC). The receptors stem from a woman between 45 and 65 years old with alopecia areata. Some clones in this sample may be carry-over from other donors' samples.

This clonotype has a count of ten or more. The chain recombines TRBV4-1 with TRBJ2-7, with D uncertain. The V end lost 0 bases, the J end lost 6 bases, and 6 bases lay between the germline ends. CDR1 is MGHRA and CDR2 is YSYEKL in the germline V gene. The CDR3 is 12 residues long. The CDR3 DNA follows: TGCGCCAGCAGCCAAGATAGAGGCGAGCAGTACTTC. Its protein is CASSQDRGEQYF.

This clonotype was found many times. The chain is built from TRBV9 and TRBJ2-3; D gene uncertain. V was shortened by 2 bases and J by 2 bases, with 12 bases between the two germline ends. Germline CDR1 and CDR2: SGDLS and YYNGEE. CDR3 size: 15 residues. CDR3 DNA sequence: TGTGCCAGCAGCGTGGCAGCGAAGCCCACAGATACGCAGTATTTT. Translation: CASSVAAKPTDTQYF.

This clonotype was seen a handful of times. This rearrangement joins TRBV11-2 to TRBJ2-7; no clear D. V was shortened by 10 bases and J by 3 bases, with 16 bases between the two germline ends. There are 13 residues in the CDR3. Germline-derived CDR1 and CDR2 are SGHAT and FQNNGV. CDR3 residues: CATLTLGHYEQYF. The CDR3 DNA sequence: TGTGCCACCTTGACCCTCGGGCACTACGAGCAGTACTTC.

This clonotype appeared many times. CDR3 region: CASRSGLQETQYF. The CDR3 DNA is TGTGCCAGCAGGTCTGGACTCCAAGAGACCCAGTACTTC. The chain combines TRBV12-3 or TRBV12-4 with TRBJ2-5; D possibly corresponds to TRBD2 (5 bases). There are 13 residues in the CDR3. The germline V and J ends were trimmed by 6 bases and 1 base, with 9 bases remaining between them.

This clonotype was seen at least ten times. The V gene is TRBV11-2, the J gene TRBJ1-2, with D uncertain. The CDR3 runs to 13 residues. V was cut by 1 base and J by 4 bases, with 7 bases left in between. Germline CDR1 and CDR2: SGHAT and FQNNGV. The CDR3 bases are TGTGCCAGCAGCTTAGCACTGGCCTATGGCTACACCTTC. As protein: CASSLALAYGYTF. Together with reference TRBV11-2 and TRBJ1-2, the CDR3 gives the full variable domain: EAGVAQSPRYKIIEKRQSVAFWCNPISGHATLYWYQQILGQGPKLLIQFQNNGVVDDSQLPKDRFSAERLKGVDSTLKIQPAKLEDSAVYLCASSLALAYGYTFGSGTRLTVV.

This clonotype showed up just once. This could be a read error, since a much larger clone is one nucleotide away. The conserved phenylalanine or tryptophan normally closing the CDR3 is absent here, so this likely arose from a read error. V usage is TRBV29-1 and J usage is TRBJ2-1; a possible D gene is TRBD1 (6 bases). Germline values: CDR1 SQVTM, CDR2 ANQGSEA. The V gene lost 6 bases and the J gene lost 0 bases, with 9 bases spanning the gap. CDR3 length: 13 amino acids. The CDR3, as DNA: TGCAGCGTCGGACAGTCCTCCTACAATGAGCAGTTCCTC. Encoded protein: CSVGQSSYNEQFL.

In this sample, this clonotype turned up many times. Here the CDR3 DNA reads TGTGCCAGCAGCTTAAATGACGGGGGGAGACCCTACGAGCAGTACTTC. Amino acid sequence: CASSLNDGGRPYEQYF. V gene TRBV7-9 combines with J gene TRBJ2-7, with 7 bases matching TRBD2. Germline loops: CDR1 SEHNR, CDR2 FQNEAQ (reference sequence). After removal of 2 bases from V and 2 bases from J, the junction contained 9 bases not matched to a gene. The CDR3 spans 16 residues.

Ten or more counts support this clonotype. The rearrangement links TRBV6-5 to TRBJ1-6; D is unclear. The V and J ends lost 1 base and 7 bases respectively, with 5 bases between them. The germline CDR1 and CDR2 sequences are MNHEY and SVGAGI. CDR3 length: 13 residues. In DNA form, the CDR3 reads TGTGCCAGCAGTTACTATCAAAATTCACCCCTCCACTTT. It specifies CASSYYQNSPLHF.

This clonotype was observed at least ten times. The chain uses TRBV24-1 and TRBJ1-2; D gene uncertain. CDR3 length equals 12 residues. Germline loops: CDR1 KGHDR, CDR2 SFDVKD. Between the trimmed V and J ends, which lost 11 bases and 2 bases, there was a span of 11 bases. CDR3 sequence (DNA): TGTGCCATCTCCGCCGGGAACTATGGCTACACCTTC. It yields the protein CAISAGNYGYTF.

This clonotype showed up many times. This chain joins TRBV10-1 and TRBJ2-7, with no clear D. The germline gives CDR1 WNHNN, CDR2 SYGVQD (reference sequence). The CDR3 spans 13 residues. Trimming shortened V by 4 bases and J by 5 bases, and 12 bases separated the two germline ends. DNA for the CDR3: TGCGCCAGCAGTGTTCCCGGATCTGACGAGCAGTACTTC. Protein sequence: CASSVPGSDEQYF.

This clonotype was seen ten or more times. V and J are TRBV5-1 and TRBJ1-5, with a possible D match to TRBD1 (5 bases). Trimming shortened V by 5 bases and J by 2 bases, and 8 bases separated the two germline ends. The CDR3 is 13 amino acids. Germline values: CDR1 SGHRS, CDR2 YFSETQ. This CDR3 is CASRGEGNQPQHF. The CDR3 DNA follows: TGCGCCAGCAGAGGGGAAGGCAATCAGCCCCAGCATTTT.

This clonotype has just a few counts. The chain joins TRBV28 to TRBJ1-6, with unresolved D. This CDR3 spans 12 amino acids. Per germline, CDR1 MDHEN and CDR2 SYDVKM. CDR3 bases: TGTGGAACCTTCACGGGGAATTCACCCCTCCACTTT. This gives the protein CGTFTGNSPLHF.

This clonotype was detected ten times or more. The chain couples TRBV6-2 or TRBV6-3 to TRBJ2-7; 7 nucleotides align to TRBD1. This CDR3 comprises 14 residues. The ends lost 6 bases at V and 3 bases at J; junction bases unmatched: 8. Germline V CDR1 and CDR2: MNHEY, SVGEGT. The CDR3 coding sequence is TGTGCCAGCAGCTCATCGTGGACAGGCTACGAGCAGTACTTC. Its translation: CASSSSWTGYEQYF.

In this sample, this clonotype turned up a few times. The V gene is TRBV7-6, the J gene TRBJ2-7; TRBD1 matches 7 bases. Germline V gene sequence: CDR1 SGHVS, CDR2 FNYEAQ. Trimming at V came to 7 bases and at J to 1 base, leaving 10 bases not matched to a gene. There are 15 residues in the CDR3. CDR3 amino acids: CASTPHIQGSYEQYF. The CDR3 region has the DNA TGTGCCAGCACCCCTCACATACAGGGGTCCTACGAGCAGTACTTC.

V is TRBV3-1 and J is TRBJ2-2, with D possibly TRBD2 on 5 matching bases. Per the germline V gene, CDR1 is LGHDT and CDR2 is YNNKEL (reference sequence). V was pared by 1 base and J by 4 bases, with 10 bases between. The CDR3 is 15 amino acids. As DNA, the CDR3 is TGTGCCAGCAGCCAAGTAAGAGCGGCCACCGGGGAGCTGTTTTTT. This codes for CASSQVRAATGELFF.

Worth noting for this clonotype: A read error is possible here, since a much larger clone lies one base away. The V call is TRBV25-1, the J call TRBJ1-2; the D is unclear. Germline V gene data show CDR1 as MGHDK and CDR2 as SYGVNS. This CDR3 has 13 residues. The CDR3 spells CASSEISNYGFTF. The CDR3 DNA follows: TGTGCCAGCAGTGAAATCAGCAACTATGGCTTCACCTTC.

DNA for the CDR3: TGCGGCTATCGGGGCTCGGGTGAGCAGTACTTC. It translates to CGYRGSGEQYF. The chain recombines TRBV29-1 with TRBJ2-7; possibly TRBD1 or TRBD2 for D (5 bases each). Germline CDR1 SQVTM, CDR2 ANQGSEA. The CDR3 totals 11 residues.

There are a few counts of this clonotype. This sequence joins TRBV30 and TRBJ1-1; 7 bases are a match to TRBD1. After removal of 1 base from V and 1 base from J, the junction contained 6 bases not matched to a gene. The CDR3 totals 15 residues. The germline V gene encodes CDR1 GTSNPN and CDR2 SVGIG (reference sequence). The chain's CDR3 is CAWSALGQTNTEAFF. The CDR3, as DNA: TGTGCCTGGAGTGCCCTGGGACAGACGAACACTGAAGCTTTCTTT. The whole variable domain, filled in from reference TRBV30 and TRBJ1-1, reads SQTIHQWPATLVQPVGSPLSLECTVEGTSNPNLYWYRQAAGRGLQLLFYSVGIGQISSEVPQNLSASRPQDRQFILSSKKLLLSDSGFYLCAWSALGQTNTEAFFGQGTRLTVV.

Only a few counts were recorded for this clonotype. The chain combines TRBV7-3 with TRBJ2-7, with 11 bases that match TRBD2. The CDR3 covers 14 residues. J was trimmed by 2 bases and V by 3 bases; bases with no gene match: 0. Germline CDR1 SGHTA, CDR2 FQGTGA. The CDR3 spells CASSLTSGAYEQYF. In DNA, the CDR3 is TGTGCCAGCAGCTTGACTAGCGGGGCCTACGAGCAGTACTTC. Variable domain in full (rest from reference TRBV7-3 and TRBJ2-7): GAGVSQTPSNKVTEKGKYVELRCDPISGHTALYWYRQSLGQGPEFLIYFQGTGAADDSGLPNDRFFAVRPEGSVSTLKIQRTERGDSAVYLCASSLTSGAYEQYFGPGTRLTVT.

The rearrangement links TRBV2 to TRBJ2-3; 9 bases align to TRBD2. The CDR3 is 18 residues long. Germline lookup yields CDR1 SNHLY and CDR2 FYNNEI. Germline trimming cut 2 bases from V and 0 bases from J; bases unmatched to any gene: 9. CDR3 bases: TGTGCCAGCAGTGAACAGCGGGGGGTCCCTTCTAGCACAGATACGCAGTATTTT. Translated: CASSEQRGVPSSTDTQYF.

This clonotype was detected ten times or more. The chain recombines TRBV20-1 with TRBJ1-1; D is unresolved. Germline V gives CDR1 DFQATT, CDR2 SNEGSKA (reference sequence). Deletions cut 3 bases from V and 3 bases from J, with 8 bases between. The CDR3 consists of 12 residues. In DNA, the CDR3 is TGCAGTGCTAGGCCGTGGGACACTGAAGCTTTCTTT. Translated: CSARPWDTEAFF.